This T cell receptor (beta chain) appears in the sequencing data of a study of T-cell reconstitution after alpha-beta-depleted transplantation in children. The CDR3 has 14 residues. With 0 bases removed from V and 3 bases from J, the gap between germline ends came to 9 bases. Per germline, CDR1 LGHNA and CDR2 YSLEER. Preparing the TCRbeta library involved the use of unique molecular identifiers. TCRdb recomputed calls from the PCR reads with MiXCR, one row per CDR3 protein. The table has about 610,000 distinct CDR3 sequences, about 10% seen once. The J gene is TRBJ2-7, the V gene TRBV4-3; no firm D call. This receptor was identified in a human donor who donated a stem cell graft to a child with acute myeloid leukemia. The sequenced sample was PBMCs from the stem cell graft donor, obtained from the stem cell graft. The CDR3 bases are TGCGCCAGCAGCCAAGAGCGGCAGATCTACGAGCAGTACTTC. Protein product: CASSQERQIYEQYF.